This T cell receptor beta chain originates from a study of regulatory T cells in long-lasting Graves disease. Study-level background: In persistent Graves' disease, antithyroid drugs had been taken for over 5 years and TSH receptor antibodies stayed positive. Study-level points and caveats: Thyroid tissue went unexamined; only peripheral blood was analyzed. Persistent-disease Graves' patients showed less TCR diversity than new cases.

Unmatched junction bases numbered 4, after V lost 0 bases and J lost 10 bases. The V gene's germline CDR1 is MNHNS and CDR2 SASEGT. The CDR3 runs 13 residues. This clonotype has at least ten counts. Antigen specificity is unknown. Arm-PCR with iRepertoire HTBI primers amplified the CDR3 regions for these TCR beta libraries. TCRdb re-called the multiplex PCR reads with MiXCR, one entry per CDR3 protein. Altogether hundreds of thousands of distinct CDR3 sequences are present, roughly 21% being singletons, with the ten largest covering over 6%. The time point denotes: persistent/refractory GD, antithyroid drugs over 5 years with positive TRAb. PBMCs were the source of the RNA used for TCR sequencing. Guidelines of the American Thyroid Association were used to diagnose Graves' disease.

The chain uses TRBV6-1 and TRBJ1-2; 8 bases align to TRBD1. The material sequenced was peripheral blood mononuclear cells (PBMCs), taken when the disease was refractory, from a patient treated with antithyroid drugs. This sequence originates from a female donor with Graves disease. The CDR3 here is CASSEAMDRDYTF. CDR3 DNA: TGTGCCAGCAGTGAAGCCATGGACAGGGACTACACCTTC.